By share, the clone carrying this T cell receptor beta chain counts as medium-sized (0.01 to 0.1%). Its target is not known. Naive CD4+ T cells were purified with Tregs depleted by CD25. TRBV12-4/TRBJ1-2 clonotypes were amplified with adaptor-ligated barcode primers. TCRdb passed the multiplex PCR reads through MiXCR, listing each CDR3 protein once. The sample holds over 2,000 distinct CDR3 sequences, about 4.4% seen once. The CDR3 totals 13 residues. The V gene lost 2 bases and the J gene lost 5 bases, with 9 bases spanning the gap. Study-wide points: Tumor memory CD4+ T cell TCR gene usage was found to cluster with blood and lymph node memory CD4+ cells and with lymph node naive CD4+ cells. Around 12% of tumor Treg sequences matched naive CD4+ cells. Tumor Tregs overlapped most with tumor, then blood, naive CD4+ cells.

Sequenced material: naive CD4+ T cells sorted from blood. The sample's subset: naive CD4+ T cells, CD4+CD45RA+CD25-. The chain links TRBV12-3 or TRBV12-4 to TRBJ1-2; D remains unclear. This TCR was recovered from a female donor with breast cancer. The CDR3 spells CASSLTGWYGYTF. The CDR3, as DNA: TGTGCCAGCAGTTTAACGGGCTGGTATGGCTACACCTTC.